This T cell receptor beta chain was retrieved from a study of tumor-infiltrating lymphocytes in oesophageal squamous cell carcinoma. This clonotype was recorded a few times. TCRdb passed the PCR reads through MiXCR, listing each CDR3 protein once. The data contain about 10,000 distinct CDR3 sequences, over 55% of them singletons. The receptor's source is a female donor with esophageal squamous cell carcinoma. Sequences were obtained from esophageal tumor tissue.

The CDR3 loop is CASSFFDTQYF. In DNA form, the CDR3 reads TGTGCCAGCAGCTTTTTTGATACGCAGTATTTT. The J gene is TRBJ2-3, the V gene TRBV7-8; no clear D gene. CDR3 length: 11 residues. Trimming took off 3 bases at V and 6 bases at J, with 4 bases between the two ends. The germline CDR1 and CDR2 sequences are SGHVS and FQNEAQ.